A single T cell receptor (beta chain) is shown here with its context. The data stem from a study of control samples from healthy donors and cancer patients. The protocol was immunoSEQ multiplex PCR, while the TCRdb copy is restricted to in-frame clones and leaves out a portion. The sample yields 120,000 or so clones, about 92% seen once. The CDR3 runs to 13 residues. The germline V and J ends were trimmed by 4 bases and 4 bases, with 12 bases remaining between them. Germline-derived CDR1 and CDR2 are SGHRS and YFSETQ. Material for sequencing was PBMCs. The chain is built from TRBV5-1 and TRBJ2-7; D perhaps matches TRBD1 (6 bases). The receptor was isolated from a man over 45 with head and neck cancer. The CDR3, as DNA: TGCGCCAGCAGCCAAACAGGGCTATACGAGCAGTACTTC. Its translation: CASSQTGLYEQYF.